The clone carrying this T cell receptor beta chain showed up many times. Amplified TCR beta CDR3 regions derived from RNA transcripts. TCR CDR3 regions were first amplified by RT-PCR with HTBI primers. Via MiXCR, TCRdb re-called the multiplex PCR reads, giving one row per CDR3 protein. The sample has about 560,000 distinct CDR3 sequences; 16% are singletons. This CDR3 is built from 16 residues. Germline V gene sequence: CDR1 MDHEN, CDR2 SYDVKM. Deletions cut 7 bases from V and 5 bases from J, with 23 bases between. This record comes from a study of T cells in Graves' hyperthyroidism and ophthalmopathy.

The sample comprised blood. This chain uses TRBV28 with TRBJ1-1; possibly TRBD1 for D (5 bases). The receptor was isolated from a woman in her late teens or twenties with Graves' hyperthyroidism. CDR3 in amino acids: CASNTWWEGPLTEAFF. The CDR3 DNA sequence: TGTGCCAGCAATACCTGGTGGGAGGGGCCCTTGACTGAAGCTTTCTTT.